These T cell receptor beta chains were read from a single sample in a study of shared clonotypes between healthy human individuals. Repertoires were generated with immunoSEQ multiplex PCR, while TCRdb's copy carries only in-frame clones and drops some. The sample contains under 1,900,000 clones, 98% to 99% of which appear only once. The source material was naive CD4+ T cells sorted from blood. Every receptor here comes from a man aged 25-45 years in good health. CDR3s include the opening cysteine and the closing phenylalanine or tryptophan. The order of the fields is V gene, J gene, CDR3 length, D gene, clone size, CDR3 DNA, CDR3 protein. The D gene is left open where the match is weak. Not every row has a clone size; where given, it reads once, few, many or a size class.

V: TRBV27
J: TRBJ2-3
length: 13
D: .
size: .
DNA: TGTGCCAGCAGTTTAGAGAAGGGAGATACGCAGTATTTT
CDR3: CASSLEKGDTQYF

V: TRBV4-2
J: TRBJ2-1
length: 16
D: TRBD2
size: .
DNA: TGTGCCAGCAGCCAAGTTGGCGGGAGAGCGGGCAATGAGCAGTTCTTC
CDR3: CASSQVGGRAGNEQFF

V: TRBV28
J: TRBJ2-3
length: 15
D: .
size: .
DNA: TGTGCCAGCAGTTTAGCCGGGACTCGGACAGATACGCAGTATTTT
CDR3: CASSLAGTRTDTQYF

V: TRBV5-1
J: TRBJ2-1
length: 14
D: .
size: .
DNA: TGCGCCAGCAGCTTGAGGCGGGCCGACAATGAGCAGTTCTTC
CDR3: CASSLRRADNEQFF

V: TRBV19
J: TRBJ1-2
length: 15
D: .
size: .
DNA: TGTGCCAGTAGTGGCCGGTCCATGGAGCATTATGGCTACACCTTC
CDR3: CASSGRSMEHYGYTF

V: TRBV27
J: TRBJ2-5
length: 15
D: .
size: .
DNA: TGTGCCAGCAGTTTAAGTAGATCGGGGAAAGAGACCCAGTACTTC
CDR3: CASSLSRSGKETQYF

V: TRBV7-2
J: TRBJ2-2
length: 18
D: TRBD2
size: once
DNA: TGTGCCAGCAGCTTCTTTCGTCGCCTAGCGGCGAACACCGGGGAGCTGTTTTTT
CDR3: CASSFFRRLAANTGELFF

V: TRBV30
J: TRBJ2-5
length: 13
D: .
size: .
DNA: TGTGCCTGGAGTGTATCTGCTCGGAAGACCCAGTACTTC
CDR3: CAWSVSARKTQYF

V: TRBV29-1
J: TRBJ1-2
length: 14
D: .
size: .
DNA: TGCAGCGTTGGACTAAGGTTAGCTAACTATGGCTACACCTTC
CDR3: CSVGLRLANYGYTF

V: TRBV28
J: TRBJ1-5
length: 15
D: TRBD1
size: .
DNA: TGTGCCAGCAGTCCCCTGGACAGGGATGGCCAGCCCCAGCATTTT
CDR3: CASSPLDRDGQPQHF

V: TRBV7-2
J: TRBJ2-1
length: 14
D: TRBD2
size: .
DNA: TGTGCCAGCAGCTACACTAGCGGGCGAGTAGAGCAGTTCTTC
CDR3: CASSYTSGRVEQFF

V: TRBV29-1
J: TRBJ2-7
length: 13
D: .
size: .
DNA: TGCAGCGTTGAAGAGGGGGCGGGGTACGAGCAGTACTTC
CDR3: CSVEEGAGYEQYF

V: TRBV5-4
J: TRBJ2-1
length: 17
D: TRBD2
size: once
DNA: TGTGCCAGCAGCCAAGTTCGATCGGGGGGTTTGAACAATGAGCAGTTCTTC
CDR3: CASSQVRSGGLNNEQFF

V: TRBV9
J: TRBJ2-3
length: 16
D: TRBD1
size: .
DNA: TGTGCCAGCAGCTGGGGACAGGGGCCTAGCACAGATACGCAGTATTTT
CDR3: CASSWGQGPSTDTQYF

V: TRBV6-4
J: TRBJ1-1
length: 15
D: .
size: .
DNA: TGTGCCAGCAGATCTGACCGTAACATGAACACTGAAGCTTTCTTT
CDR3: CASRSDRNMNTEAFF

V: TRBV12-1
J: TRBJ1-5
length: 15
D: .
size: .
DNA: TGTGCCAGCAGCTTTCTGACAGGTCCCAATCAGCCCCAGCATTTT
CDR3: CASSFLTGPNQPQHF

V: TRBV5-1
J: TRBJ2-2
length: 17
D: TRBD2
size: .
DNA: TGCGCCAGCAGCTCTAAGCGGGAGTACGAGAACACCGGGGAGCTGTTTTTT
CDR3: CASSSKREYENTGELFF

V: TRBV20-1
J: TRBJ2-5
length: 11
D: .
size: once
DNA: TGCAGTGCTCCCATCGGGGAGACCCAGTACTTC
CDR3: CSAPIGETQYF

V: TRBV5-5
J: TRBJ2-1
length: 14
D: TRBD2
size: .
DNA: TGTGCCAGCAAATCTGCTAGCGGGAGTAATGAGCAGTTCTTC
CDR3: CASKSASGSNEQFF

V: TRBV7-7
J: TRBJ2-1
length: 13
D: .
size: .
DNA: TGTGCTAGCAGCTTAGTAGGGGGGAGTGAGCAGTTCTTC
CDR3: CASSLVGGSEQFF

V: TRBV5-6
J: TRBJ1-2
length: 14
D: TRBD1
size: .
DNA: TGTGCCAGCAGCTTTGACAGGGTTAACTATGGCTACACCTTC
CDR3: CASSFDRVNYGYTF

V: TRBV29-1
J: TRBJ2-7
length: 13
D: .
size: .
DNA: TGCAGCGTTGCCCCCAGATTCTCCTACGAGCAGTACTTC
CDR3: CSVAPRFSYEQYF

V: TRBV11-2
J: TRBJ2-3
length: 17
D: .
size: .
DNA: TGTGCCAGCAGCTCTATTCTTGGCAGGGAAATCACAGATACGCAGTATTTT
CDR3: CASSSILGREITDTQYF